This T cell receptor beta chain was sequenced for a study of shared clonotypes between healthy human individuals. This table comes from immunoSEQ multiplex PCR, and its TCRdb copy is limited to in-frame clones, with some not included. The table has about 2.4 million clones, roughly 93% seen once. The V end lost 4 bases, the J end lost 0 bases, and 13 bases lay between the germline ends. The germline gives CDR1 LNHDA, CDR2 SQIVND (reference sequence). There are 17 residues in the CDR3. A note on this clone: What it recognizes is unknown.

Points from the study as a whole: As a rule, naive subsets had a larger estimated richness than memory subsets.

All participating donors were Caucasian adults from Nashville, Tennessee. Naive CD45RA+ and memory CD45RA-negative subsets were split from CD4+ cells. The sequence derives from a man aged 18 to 35 in good health. Some clones in this sample may be carry-over from other donors' samples. Sequencing was performed on naive CD4+ T cells from PBMCs. Subset described: CD45RA+ positively selected. This chain links TRBV19 with TRBJ2-6; tentative D call: TRBD1 (6 bases). CDR3 in DNA: TGTGCCAGTAGTAAGGAAGGGGGAAGCTCTGGGGCCAACGTCCTGACTTTC. Protein sequence: CASSKEGGSSGANVLTF.